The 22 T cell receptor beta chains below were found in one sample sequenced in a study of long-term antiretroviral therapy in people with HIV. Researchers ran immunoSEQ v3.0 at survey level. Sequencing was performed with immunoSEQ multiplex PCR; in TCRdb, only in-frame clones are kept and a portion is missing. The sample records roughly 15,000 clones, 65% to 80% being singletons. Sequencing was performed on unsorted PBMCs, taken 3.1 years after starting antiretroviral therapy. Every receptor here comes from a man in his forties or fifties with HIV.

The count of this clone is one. This CDR3 reads CASSLASMGAHGYTF. CDR3 nucleotides: TGCGCCAGCAGCTTGGCCAGTATGGGGGCCCATGGCTACACCTTC. The chain recombines TRBV5-1 with TRBJ1-2, with a tentative D call TRBD1 (6 bases). CDR1 is SGHRS, CDR2 YFSETQ, per germline. This CDR3 has 15 residues. Trimming cost V 0 bases and J 6 bases, with 15 bases left between them.

The CDR3 bases are TGTGCCAGCAGTCTGCGGGGGGGCGCGGGGAATGAGCAGTTCTTC. This gives the protein CASSLRGGAGNEQFF. The chain joins TRBV27 to TRBJ2-1; 9 bases fit TRBD2. The CDR3 has 15 amino acids. The junction had 9 bases not matched to a gene; V was cut back by 5 bases and J by 7 bases. In germline, CDR1 is MNHEY, CDR2 SMNVEV (reference sequence).

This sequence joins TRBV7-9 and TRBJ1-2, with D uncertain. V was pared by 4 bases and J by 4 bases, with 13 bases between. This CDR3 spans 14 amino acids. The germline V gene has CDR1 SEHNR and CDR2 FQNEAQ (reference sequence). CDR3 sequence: CASSSSRKGYGYTF. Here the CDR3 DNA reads TGTGCCAGCAGCTCTAGCAGAAAAGGCTATGGCTACACCTTC.

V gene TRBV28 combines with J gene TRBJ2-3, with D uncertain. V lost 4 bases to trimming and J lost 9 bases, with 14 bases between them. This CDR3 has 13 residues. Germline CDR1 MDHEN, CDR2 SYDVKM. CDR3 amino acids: CASSSIGAVTQYF. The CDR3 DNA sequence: TGTGCCAGCAGTTCGATCGGTGCGGTAACGCAGTATTTT.

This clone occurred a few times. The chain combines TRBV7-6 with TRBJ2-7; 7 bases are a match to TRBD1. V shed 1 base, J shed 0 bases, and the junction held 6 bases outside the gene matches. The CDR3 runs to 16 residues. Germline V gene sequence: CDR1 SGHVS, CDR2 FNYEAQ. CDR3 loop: CASSLEGDRFSYEQYF. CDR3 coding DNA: TGTGCCAGCAGCTTAGAGGGGGACAGATTCTCCTACGAGCAGTACTTC.

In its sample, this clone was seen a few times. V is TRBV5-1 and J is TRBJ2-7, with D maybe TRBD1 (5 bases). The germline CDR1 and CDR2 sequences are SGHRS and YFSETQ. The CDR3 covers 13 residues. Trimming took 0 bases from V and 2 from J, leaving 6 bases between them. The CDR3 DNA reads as TGCGCCAGCAGCTTGGAGACAGCCTACGAGCAGTACTTC. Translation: CASSLETAYEQYF.

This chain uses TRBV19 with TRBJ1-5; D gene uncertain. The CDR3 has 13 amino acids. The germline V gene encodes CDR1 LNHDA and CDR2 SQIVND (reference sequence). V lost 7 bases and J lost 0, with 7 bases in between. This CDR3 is CASNINSNQPQHF. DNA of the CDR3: TGTGCCAGTAATATTAATAGCAATCAGCCCCAGCATTTT.

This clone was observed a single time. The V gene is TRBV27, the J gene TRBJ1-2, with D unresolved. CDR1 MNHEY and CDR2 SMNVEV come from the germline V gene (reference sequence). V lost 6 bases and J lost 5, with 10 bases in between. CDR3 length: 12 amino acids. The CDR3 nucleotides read TGTGCCAGCAGGTCAGTGGGGTATGGCTACACCTTC. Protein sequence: CASRSVGYGYTF.

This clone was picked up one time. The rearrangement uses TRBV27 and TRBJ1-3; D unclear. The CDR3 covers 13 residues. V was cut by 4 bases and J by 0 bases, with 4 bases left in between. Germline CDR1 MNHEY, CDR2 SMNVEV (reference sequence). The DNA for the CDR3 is TGTGCCAGCAGTTCGAGCTCTGGAAACACCATATATTTT. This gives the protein CASSSSSGNTIYF.

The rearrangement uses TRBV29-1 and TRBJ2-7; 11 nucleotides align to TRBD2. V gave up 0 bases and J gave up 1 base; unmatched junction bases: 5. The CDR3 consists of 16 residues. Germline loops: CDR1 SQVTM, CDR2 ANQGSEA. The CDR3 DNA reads TGCAGCGTTGAAGAAGCGACTAGCGGGGAGTCCTACGAGCAGTACTTC. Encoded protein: CSVEEATSGESYEQYF.

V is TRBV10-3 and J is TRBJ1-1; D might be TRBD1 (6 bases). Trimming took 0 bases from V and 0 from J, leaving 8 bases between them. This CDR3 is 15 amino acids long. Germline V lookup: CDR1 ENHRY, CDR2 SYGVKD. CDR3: CAISESGHLNTEAFF. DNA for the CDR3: TGTGCCATCAGTGAGTCGGGACACCTGAACACTGAAGCTTTCTTT.

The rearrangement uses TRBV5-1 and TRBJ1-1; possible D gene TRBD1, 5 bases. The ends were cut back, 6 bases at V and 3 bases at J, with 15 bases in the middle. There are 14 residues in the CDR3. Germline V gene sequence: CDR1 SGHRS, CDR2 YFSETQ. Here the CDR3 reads CASTPGFRDTEAFF. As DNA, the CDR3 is TGCGCCAGCACTCCAGGGTTTCGAGACACTGAAGCTTTCTTT.

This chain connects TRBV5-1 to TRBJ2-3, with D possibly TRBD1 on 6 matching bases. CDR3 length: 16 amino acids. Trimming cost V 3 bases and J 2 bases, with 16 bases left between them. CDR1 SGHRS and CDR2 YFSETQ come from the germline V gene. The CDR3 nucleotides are TGCGCCAGCAGCTCCCAGACAGGAGGAACCACAGATACGCAGTATTTT. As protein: CASSSQTGGTTDTQYF. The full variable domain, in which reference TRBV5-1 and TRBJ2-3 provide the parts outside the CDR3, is KAGVTQTPRYLIKTRGQQVTLSCSPISGHRSVSWYQQTPGQGLQFLFEYFSETQRNKGNFPGRFSGRQFSNSRSEMNVSTLELGDSALYLCASSSQTGGTTDTQYFGPGTRLTVL.

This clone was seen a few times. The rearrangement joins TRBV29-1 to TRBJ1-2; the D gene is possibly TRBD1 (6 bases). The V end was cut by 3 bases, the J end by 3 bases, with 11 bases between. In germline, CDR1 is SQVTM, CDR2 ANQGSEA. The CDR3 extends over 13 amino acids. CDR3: CSVDQGIHYGYTF. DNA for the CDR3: TGCAGCGTTGATCAGGGGATACACTATGGCTACACCTTC.

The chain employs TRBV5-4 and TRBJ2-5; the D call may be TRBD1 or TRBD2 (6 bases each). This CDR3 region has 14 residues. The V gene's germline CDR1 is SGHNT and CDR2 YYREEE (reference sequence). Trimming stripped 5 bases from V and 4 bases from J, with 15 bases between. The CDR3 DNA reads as TGTGCCAGCAGTACAGGAGGGGGACTAGAGACCCAGTACTTC. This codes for CASSTGGGLETQYF.

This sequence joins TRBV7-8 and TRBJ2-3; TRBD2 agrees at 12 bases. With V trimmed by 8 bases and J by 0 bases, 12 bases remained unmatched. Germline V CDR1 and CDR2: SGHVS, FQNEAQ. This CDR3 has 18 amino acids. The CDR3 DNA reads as TGTGCCAGCCGGACTAGCGGGGTTCTTTCTCCTAGCACAGATACGCAGTATTTT. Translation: CASRTSGVLSPSTDTQYF. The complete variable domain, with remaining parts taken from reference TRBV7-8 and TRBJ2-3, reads GAGVSQSPRYKVAKRGQDVALRCDPISGHVSLFWYQQALGQGPEFLTYFQNEAQLDKSGLPSDRFFAERPEGSVSTLKIQRTQQEDSAVYLCASRTSGVLSPSTDTQYFGPGTRLTVL.

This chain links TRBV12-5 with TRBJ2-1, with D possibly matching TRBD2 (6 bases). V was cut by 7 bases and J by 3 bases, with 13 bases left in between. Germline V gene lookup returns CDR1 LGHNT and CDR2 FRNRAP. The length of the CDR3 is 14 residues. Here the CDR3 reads CASAPGGDYNEQFF. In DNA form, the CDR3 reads TGTGCTAGTGCCCCAGGAGGGGACTACAATGAGCAGTTCTTC.

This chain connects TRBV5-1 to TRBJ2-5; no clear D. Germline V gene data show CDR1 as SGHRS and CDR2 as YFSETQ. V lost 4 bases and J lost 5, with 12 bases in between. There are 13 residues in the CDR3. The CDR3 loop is CASSPRPPETQYF. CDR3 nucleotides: TGCGCCAGCAGCCCTCGACCTCCCGAGACCCAGTACTTC.

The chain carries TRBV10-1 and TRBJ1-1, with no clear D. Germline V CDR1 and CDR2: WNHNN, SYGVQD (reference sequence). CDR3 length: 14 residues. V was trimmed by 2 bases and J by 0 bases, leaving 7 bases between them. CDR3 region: CASSEGRMNTEAFF. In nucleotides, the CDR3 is TGCGCCAGCAGTGAGGGCAGGATGAACACTGAAGCTTTCTTT.

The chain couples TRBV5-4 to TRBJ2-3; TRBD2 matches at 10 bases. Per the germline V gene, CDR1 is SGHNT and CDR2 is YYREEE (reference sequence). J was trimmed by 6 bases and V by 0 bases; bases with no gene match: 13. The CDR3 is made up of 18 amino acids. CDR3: CASSLARSGGALGDTQYF. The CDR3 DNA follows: TGTGCCAGCAGCTTGGCCAGGAGCGGGGGGGCCCTCGGGGATACGCAGTATTTT.

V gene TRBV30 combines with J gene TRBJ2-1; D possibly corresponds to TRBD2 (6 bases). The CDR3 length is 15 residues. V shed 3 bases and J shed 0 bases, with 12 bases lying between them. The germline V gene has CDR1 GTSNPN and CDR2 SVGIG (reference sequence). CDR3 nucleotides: TGTGCCTGGAGACGGGACTTCAGCTCCTACAATGAGCAGTTCTTC. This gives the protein CAWRRDFSSYNEQFF.

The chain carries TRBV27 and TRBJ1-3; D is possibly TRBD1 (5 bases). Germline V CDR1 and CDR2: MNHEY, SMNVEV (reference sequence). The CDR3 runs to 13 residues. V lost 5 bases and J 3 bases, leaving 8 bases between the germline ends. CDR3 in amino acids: CASSQGGGNTIYF. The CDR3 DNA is TGTGCCAGCAGTCAGGGCGGTGGAAACACCATATATTTT.